The next 2 T cell receptor beta chains were all read from a single sample in a study of control samples from healthy donors and cancer patients. Produced via immunoSEQ multiplex PCR; TCRdb's table is partial and in-frame only. The sample carries more than 85,000 clones, 83% recorded once. Sequences were obtained from blood. These receptors were collected from a woman aged 45-65 years in good health.

This chain connects TRBV6-4 to TRBJ2-5; D ambiguous. This CDR3 is 16 amino acids long. Germline V CDR1 and CDR2: MRHNA, SNTAGT. V was clipped by 0 bases and J by 4 bases, with 15 bases between them. The DNA of the CDR3 is TGTGCCAGCAGTGACTCAGTCGAGACGAGTCCAGAGACCCAGTACTTC. Translation gives CASSDSVETSPETQYF.

The rearrangement joins TRBV6-1 to TRBJ2-5, with 10 bases identical to TRBD1. The V segment lost 3 bases and the J segment 5 bases; nucleotides outside the gene matches: 9. The germline V gene has CDR1 MNHNS and CDR2 SASEGT. The CDR3 totals 16 residues. Here the CDR3 DNA reads TGTGCCAGCAGTGACCCCCGACAGGGGGCGAGTGAGACCCAGTACTTC. It specifies CASSDPRQGASETQYF.